This TCR beta chain was sequenced for a study of shared clonotypes between healthy human individuals. The CDR3 is 12 amino acids. CDR1 and CDR2 from the germline V gene are SEHNR and FQNEAQ (reference sequence). Trimming cost V 4 bases and J 7 bases, with 8 bases left between them. This table comes from immunoSEQ multiplex PCR, and its TCRdb copy is limited to in-frame clones, with some not included. Of some 480,000 clones listed, approximately 79% are singletons. The source is a woman in her thirties or forties in good health. Some clones in this sample may be carry-over from other donors' samples. The sequenced material came from PBMCs. V and J are TRBV7-9 and TRBJ2-1; unclear D gene. The CDR3 loop is CASSSPANEQFF. CDR3 DNA: TGTGCCAGCAGCTCTCCGGCAAATGAGCAGTTCTTC. Full variable domain (remainder filled in from reference TRBV7-9 and TRBJ2-1): DTGVSQNPRHKITKRGQNVTFRCDPISEHNRLYWYRQTLGQGPEFLTYFQNEAQLEKSRLLSDRFSAERPKGSFSTLEIQRTEQGDSAMYLCASSSPANEQFFGPGTRLTVL.